These T cell receptor beta chains were read from a single sample in a study of OX40 agonist ivuxolimab in advanced cancers. Produced via immunoSEQ multiplex PCR; TCRdb's table is partial and in-frame only. The data hold over 65,000 clones, with 84% observed a single time. Sequenced material: CD4+ or CD8+ T cells sorted from blood, taken in a trial of the OX40 agonist ivuxolimab. These receptors all come from an adult with an advanced solid tumor such as melanoma, head and neck, liver or kidney cancer. Each CDR3 is given with its conserved first and last residue. D genes are given only for firm matches. Clone size is given for some rows only: seen once, a few or many times, or a class if the clone is expanded.

d_call j_call v_call clone_size cdr3_length cdr3_nt cdr3_aa
TRBD1 TRBJ1-1 TRBV11-2 . 14 TGTGCCAGCAGCCCGAACGGACAGGTCCTTGAAGCTTTCTTT CASSPNGQVLEAFF
. TRBJ1-5 TRBV7-2 . 13 TGTGCCAGCAGCTTAAGGGGTTTTCAGCCCCAGCATTTT CASSLRGFQPQHF
TRBD2 TRBJ2-5 TRBV6-6 . 13 TGTGCCAGCAGTTTGCGGGGGTGGGAGACCCAGTACTTC CASSLRGWETQYF
. TRBJ2-4 TRBV6-6 . 15 TGTGCCAGCAGTCCAGCTCTTCTAGCCAAAAACATTCAGTACTTC CASSPALLAKNIQYF
TRBD1 TRBJ1-2 TRBV9 . 16 TGTGCCAGCAACGCCGGGACAGGGACTCTCAACTATGGCTACACCTTC CASNAGTGTLNYGYTF
. TRBJ1-2 TRBV7-9 . 13 TGTGCCAGCAGCTTAGTCGAAGGGAGTGGCTACACCTTC CASSLVEGSGYTF
TRBD2 TRBJ2-7 TRBV7-8 . 15 TGTGCCAGCACCGAAAAGCGGGGGGCTCTATACGAGCAGTACTTC CASTEKRGALYEQYF
TRBD1 TRBJ1-4 TRBV7-6 . 18 TGTGCCAGCAGCTTAGATTCGGGGGGACAGGGAACTAATGAAAAACTGTTTTTT CASSLDSGGQGTNEKLFF
. TRBJ1-1 TRBV6-1 . 15 TGTGCCAGCAGTCGCCTCCCGGTGGGGAACACTGAAGCTTTCTTT CASSRLPVGNTEAFF
. TRBJ2-3 TRBV30 . 14 TGTGCCTGGATCGGCTCGGGAGATCGGAATACGCAGTATTTT CAWIGSGDRNTQYF
. TRBJ1-6 TRBV2 . 15 TGTGCCAGCTGGATAGCACAGGGTCTACTTTCACCCCTCCACTTT CASWIAQGLLSPLHF
. TRBJ2-1 TRBV5-6 . 15 TGTGCCAGCAGCCCACAGGCGTGGCTGAACAATGAGCAGTTCTTC CASSPQAWLNNEQFF
. TRBJ1-2 TRBV4-3 . 13 TGCGCCAGCAGCCCTCAGATTAACTATGGCTACACCTTC CASSPQINYGYTF
. TRBJ1-4 TRBV7-9 . 11 TGTGCCAGCAGCTCGACCGAAAAACTGTTTTTT CASSSTEKLFF
. TRBJ2-7 TRBV19 . 12 TGTGCCAGTAGTGGGGGGGCTGGCGAGCAGTACTTC CASSGGAGEQYF
. TRBJ1-1 TRBV7-3 . 15 TGTGCCAGCAGATCCGCCTTGGGGGGGAACACTGAAGCTTTCTTT CASRSALGGNTEAFF
. TRBJ2-1 TRBV7-3 once 16 TGTGCCAGCAGCTTAGGAGGGGGCTCCAACTTCAATGAGCAGTTCTTC CASSLGGGSNFNEQFF
TRBD2 TRBJ2-3 TRBV6-6 . 16 TGTGCCAGCAGTTACAGTTCTAGCGGGGGGGCATATACGCAGTATTTT CASSYSSSGGAYTQYF
TRBD1 TRBJ2-7 TRBV25-1 . 16 TGTGCCAGCAGTGAATCTAAGGGACAGGGCTCCTACGAGCAGTACTTC CASSESKGQGSYEQYF
. TRBJ1-6 TRBV6-1 . 15 TGTGCCAGCAGGGGCCGGGCTGGTCTTAATTCACCCCTCCACTTT CASRGRAGLNSPLHF
. TRBJ2-2 TRBV7-3 . 15 TGTGCCAGCAGCCCAGGCGGACGAAACACCGGGGAGCTGTTTTTT CASSPGGRNTGELFF
TRBD2 TRBJ2-1 TRBV7-2 . 15 TGTGCCAGCAGCTTAGGGTTAGCGGGAGGGGATGAGCAGTTCTTC CASSLGLAGGDEQFF
. TRBJ1-2 TRBV28 few 13 TGTGCCAGCAGTCCCCCCAACATACCGGGCTACACCTTC CASSPPNIPGYTF
. TRBJ2-3 TRBV19 . 14 TGTGCCAGTACCCGGCCGGGTACCACAGATACGCAGTATTTT CASTRPGTTDTQYF
TRBD2 TRBJ2-7 TRBV7-9 . 14 TGTGCCAGCAGCGTAGCGGGAGAGGTCTACGAGCAGTACTTC CASSVAGEVYEQYF
. TRBJ1-2 TRBV6-5 . 13 TGTGCCAGCAGTTACGGGCGTAACTATGGCTACACCTTC CASSYGRNYGYTF
. TRBJ1-1 TRBV11-2 . 12 TGTGCCAGCAGCTTTAATGGGGGGGAAGCTTTCTTT CASSFNGGEAFF
. TRBJ1-3 TRBV19 . 16 TGTGCCAGTAGTACCCCCCGGGACTTTGCTGGAAACACCATATATTTT CASSTPRDFAGNTIYF
TRBD2 TRBJ2-1 TRBV29-1 . 15 TGCAGCGTGCCCCGGGGGGGGCGGCTAGCGGATGAGCAGTTCTTC CSVPRGGRLADEQFF
TRBD1 TRBJ2-5 TRBV30 once 17 TGTGCCTGGATCTCCCCGTCGGGACAGGGGGCAGGAGAGACCCAGTACTTC CAWISPSGQGAGETQYF
. TRBJ2-4 TRBV28 . 15 TGTGCCAGCAGCCCCATAGGGGCGCCGAAAAACATTCAGTACTTC CASSPIGAPKNIQYF
. TRBJ2-1 TRBV11-1 . 11 TGTGCCAGCAGCCGTCAGGATGAGCAGTTCTTC CASSRQDEQFF
TRBD1 TRBJ1-1 TRBV6-6 few 13 TGTGCCAGCAAGACGGGACAGTACACTGAAGCTTTCTTT CASKTGQYTEAFF
. TRBJ1-6 TRBV30 few 17 TGTGCCTGGAGTGCCCTGTATGGGGAAGGGGCAAATTCACCCCTCCACTTT CAWSALYGEGANSPLHF
TRBD1 TRBJ1-4 TRBV5-1 . 15 TGCGCCAGCAGCAACCCGGGACAGGGCCCTGAAAAACTGTTTTTT CASSNPGQGPEKLFF
TRBD2 TRBJ2-5 TRBV5-4 . 12 TGTGCCAGCAGCCCCAGCGGGGGGGCCCAGTACTTC CASSPSGGAQYF
. TRBJ2-7 TRBV15 . 14 TGTGCCACCAGCAGAGATCGGAGCTCCTACGAGCAGTACTTC CATSRDRSSYEQYF
. TRBJ1-4 TRBV5-8 . 14 TGTGCCAGCAGCACGGCAGGGACTGATGAAAAACTGTTTTTT CASSTAGTDEKLFF